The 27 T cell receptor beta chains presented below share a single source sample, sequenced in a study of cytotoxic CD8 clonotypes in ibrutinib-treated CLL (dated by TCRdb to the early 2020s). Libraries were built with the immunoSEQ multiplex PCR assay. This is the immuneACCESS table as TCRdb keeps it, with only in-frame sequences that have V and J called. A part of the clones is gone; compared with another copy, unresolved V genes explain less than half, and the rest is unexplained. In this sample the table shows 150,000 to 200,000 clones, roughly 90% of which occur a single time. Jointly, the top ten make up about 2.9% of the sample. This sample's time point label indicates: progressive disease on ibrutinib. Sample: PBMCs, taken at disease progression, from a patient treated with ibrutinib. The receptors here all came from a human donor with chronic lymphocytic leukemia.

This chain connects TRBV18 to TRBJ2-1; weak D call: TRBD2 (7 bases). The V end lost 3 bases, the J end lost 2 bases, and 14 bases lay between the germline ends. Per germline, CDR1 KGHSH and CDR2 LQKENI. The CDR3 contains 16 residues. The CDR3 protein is CASSPLGGGTYNEQFF. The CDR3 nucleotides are TGTGCCAGCTCACCTCTTGGGGGGGGCACCTACAATGAGCAGTTCTTC.

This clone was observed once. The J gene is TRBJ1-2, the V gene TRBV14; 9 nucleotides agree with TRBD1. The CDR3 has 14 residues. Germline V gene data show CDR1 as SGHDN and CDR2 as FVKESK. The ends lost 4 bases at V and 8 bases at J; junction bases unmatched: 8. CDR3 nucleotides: TGTGCCAGCAGCCTACGACAGGGGGTTCGCGGCTACACCTTC. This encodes CASSLRQGVRGYTF.

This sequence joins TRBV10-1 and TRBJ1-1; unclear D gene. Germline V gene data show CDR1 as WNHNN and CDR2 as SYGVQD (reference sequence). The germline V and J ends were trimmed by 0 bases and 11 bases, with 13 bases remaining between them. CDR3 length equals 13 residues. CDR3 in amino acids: CASSESGGPKAFF. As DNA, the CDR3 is TGCGCCAGCAGTGAGTCTGGAGGACCCAAGGCTTTCTTT.

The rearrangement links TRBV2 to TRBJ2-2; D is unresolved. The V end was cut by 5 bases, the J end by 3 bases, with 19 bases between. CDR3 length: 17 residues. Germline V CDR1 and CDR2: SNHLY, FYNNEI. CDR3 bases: TGTGCCAGCAGTCTTCACATCGCGGATCAAGACACCGGGGAGCTGTTTTTT. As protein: CASSLHIADQDTGELFF.

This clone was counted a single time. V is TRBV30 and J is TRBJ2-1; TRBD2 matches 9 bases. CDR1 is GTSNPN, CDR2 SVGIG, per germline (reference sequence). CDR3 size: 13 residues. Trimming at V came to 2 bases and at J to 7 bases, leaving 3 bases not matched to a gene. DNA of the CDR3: TGTGCCTGGAGTCGTGCGGGAGGGAATGAGCAGTTCTTC. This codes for CAWSRAGGNEQFF.

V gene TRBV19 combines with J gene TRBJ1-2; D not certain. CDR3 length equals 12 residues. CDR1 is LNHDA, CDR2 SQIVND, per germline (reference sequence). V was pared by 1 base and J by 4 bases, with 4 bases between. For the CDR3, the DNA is TGTGCCAGTAGTATAGCGCGCTATGGCTACACCTTC. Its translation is CASSIARYGYTF.

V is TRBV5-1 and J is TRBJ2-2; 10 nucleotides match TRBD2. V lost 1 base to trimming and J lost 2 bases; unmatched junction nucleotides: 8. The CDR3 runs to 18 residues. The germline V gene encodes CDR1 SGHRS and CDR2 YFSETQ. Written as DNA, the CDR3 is TGCGCCAGCAGCTTGTATCCTAGCGGGAGTGGTAACACCGGGGAGCTGTTTTTT. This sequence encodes CASSLYPSGSGNTGELFF.

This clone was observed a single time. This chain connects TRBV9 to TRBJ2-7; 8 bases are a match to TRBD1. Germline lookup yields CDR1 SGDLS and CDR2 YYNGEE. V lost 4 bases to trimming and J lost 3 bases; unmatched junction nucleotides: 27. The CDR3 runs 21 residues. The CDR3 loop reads CASSPSLENFDRGGGFYEQYF. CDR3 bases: TGTGCCAGCAGCCCATCCCTAGAGAACTTTGACAGGGGCGGAGGGTTCTACGAGCAGTACTTC.

The CDR3 reads CASSVGTGAIYEQYF. In nucleotides, the CDR3 is TGTGCCAGCAGTGTCGGGACAGGGGCTATCTACGAGCAGTACTTC. The V call is TRBV6-1, the J call TRBJ2-7, with TRBD1 matching over 10 bases. Germline loops: CDR1 MNHNS, CDR2 SASEGT. Trimming at V came to 4 bases and at J to 3 bases, leaving 6 bases not matched to a gene. This CDR3 spans 15 amino acids.

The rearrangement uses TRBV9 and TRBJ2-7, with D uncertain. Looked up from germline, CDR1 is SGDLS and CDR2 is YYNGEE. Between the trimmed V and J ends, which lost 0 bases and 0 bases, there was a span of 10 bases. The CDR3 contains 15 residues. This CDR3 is CASSVEERPSYEQYF. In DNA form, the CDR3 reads TGTGCCAGCAGCGTAGAGGAGCGCCCCTCCTACGAGCAGTACTTC.

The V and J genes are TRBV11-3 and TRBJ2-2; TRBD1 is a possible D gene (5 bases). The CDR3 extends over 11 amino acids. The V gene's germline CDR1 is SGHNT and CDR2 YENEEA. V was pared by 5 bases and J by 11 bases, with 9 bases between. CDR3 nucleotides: TGTGCCAGCAGCGTGGGGCCCGAGCTGTTTTTT. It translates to CASSVGPELFF.

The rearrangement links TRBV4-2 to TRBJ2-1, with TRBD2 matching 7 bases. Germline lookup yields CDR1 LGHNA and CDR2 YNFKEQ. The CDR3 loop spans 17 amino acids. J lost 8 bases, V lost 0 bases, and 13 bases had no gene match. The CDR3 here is CASSQERAGAGRDEQFF. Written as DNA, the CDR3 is TGTGCCAGCAGCCAAGAGAGGGCCGGGGCTGGGAGGGATGAGCAGTTCTTC.

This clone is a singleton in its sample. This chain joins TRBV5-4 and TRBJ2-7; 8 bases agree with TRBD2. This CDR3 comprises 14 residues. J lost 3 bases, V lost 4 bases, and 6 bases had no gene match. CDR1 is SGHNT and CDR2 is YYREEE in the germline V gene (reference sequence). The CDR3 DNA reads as TGTGCCAGCAGCCCGGGACTAGGAGGCTACGAGCAGTACTTC. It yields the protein CASSPGLGGYEQYF.

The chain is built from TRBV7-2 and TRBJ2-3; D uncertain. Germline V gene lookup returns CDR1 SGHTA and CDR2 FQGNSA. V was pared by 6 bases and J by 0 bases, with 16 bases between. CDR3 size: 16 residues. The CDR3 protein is CASSPWWGSSTDTQYF. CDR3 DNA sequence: TGTGCCAGCAGTCCCTGGTGGGGTAGTAGCACAGATACGCAGTATTTT.

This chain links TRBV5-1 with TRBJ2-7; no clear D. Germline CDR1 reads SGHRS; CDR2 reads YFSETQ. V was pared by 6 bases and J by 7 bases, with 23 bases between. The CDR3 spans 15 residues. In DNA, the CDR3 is TGCGCCAGCATCCCTAGGACCAATGCGTATCTTGAGCAGTACTTC. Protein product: CASIPRTNAYLEQYF. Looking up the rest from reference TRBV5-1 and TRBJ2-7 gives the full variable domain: KAGVTQTPRYLIKTRGQQVTLSCSPISGHRSVSWYQQTPGQGLQFLFEYFSETQRNKGNFPGRFSGRQFSNSRSEMNVSTLELGDSALYLCASIPRTNAYLEQYFGPGTRLTVT.

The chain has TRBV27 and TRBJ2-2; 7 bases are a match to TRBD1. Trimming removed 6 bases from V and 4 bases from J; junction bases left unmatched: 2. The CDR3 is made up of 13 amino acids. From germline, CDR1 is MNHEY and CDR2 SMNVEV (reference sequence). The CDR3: CASSYRGTGELFF. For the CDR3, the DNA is TGTGCCAGCAGCTACAGGGGCACCGGGGAGCTGTTTTTT.

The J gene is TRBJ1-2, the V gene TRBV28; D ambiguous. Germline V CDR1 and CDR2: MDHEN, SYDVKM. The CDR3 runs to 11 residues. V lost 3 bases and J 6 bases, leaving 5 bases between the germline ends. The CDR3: CASSLFDGYTF. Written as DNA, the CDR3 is TGTGCCAGCAGTTTGTTTGATGGCTACACCTTC.

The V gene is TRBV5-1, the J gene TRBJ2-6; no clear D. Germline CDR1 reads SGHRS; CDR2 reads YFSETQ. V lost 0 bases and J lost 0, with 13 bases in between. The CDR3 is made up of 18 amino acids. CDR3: CASSLGWGGDSGANVLTF. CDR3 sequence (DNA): TGCGCCAGCAGCTTGGGTTGGGGTGGGGACTCTGGGGCCAACGTCCTGACTTTC.

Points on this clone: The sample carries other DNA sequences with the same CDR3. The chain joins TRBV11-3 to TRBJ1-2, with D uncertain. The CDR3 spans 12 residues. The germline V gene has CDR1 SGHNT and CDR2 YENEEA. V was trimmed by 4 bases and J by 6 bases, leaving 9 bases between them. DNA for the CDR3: TGTGCCAGCAGCTCCCGTAGAGATGGCTACACCTTC. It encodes CASSSRRDGYTF.

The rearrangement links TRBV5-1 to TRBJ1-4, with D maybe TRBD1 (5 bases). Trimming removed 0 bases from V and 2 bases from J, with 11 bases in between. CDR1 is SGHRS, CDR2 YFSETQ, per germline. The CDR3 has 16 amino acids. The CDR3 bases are TGCGCCAGCAGCTTGGGAGGGGTGCGGACTAATGAAAAACTGTTTTTT. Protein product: CASSLGGVRTNEKLFF.

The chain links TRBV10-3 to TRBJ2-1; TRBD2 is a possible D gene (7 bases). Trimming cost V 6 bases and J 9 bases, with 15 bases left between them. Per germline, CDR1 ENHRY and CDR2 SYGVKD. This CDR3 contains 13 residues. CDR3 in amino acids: CAIRSRGAVEQFF. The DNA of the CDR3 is TGTGCCATCAGATCTCGGGGGGCAGTTGAGCAGTTCTTC.

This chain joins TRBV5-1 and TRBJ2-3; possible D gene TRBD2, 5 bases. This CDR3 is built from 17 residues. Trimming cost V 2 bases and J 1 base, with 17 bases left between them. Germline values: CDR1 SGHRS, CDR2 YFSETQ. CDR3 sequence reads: CASSFSVASGGTDTQYF. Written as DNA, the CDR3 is TGCGCCAGCAGCTTTTCGGTAGCCAGCGGAGGCACAGATACGCAGTATTTT.

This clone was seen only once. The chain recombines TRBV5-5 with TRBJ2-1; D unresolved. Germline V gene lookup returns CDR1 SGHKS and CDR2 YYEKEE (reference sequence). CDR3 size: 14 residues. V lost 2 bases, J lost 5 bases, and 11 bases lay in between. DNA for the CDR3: TGTGCCAGCAGCTTACCCGTCGGTAACAATGAGCAGTTCTTC. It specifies CASSLPVGNNEQFF.

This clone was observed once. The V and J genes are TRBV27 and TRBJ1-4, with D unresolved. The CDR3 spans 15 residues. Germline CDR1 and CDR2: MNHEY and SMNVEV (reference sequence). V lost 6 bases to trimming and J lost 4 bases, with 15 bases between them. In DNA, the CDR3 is TGTGCCAGCAGCTTGAACCGACGGTATAATGAAAAACTGTTTTTT. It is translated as CASSLNRRYNEKLFF.

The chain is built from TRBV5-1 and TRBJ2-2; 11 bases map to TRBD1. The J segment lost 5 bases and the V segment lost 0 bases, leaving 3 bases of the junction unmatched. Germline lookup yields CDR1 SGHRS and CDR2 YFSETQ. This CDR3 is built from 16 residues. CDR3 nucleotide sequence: TGCGCCAGCAGCTTGGGGACAGGGGGCGCAACCGGGGAGCTGTTTTTT. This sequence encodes CASSLGTGGATGELFF.

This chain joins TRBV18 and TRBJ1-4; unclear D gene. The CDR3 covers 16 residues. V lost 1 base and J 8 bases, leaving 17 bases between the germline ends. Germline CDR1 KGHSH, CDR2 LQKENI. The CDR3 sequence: CASSPRQALESEKLFF. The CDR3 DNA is TGTGCCAGCTCACCACGTCAGGCACTGGAGTCGGAAAAACTGTTTTTT.

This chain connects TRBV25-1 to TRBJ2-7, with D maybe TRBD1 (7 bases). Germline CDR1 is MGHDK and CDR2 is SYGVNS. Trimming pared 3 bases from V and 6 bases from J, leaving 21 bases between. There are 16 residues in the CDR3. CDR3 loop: CASSESGGRRYFEQYF. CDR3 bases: TGTGCCAGCAGTGAGTCAGGGGGGCGTAGGTACTTCGAGCAGTACTTC.